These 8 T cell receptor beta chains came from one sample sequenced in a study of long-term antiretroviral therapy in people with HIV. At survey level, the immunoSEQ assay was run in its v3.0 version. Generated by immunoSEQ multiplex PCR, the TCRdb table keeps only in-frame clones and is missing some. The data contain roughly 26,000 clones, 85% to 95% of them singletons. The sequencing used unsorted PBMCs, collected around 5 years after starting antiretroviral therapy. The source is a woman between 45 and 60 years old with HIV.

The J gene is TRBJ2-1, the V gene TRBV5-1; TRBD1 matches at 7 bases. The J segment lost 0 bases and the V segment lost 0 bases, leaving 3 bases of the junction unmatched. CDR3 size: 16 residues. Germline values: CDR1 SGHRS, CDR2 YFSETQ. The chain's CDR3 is CASSLGGQSSYNEQFF. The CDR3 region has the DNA TGCGCCAGCAGCTTGGGGGGACAGAGCTCCTACAATGAGCAGTTCTTC.

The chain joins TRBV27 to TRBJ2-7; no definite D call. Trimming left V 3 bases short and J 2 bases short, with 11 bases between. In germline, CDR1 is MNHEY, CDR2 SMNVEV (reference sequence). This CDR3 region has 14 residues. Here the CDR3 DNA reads TGTGCCAGCAGTTTGATGGCAGACCCCTACGAGCAGTACTTC. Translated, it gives CASSLMADPYEQYF.

CDR3 loop: CASSDLGDIQYF. CDR3 coding DNA: TGTGCCAGCAGCGACCTTGGGGACATTCAGTACTTC. The chain couples TRBV7-8 to TRBJ2-4, with D unclear. V shed 5 bases and J shed 8 bases, with 10 bases lying between them. CDR3 length: 12 amino acids. Germline-derived CDR1 and CDR2 are SGHVS and FQNEAQ. The whole variable domain, filled in from reference TRBV7-8 and TRBJ2-4, reads GAGVSQSPRYKVAKRGQDVALRCDPISGHVSLFWYQQALGQGPEFLTYFQNEAQLDKSGLPSDRFFAERPEGSVSTLKIQRTQQEDSAVYLCASSDLGDIQYFGAGTRLSVL.

CDR3 protein: CASSLGTANTEAFF. DNA for the CDR3: TGTGCCAGCAGTCTGGGGACAGCGAACACTGAAGCTTTCTTT. This chain links TRBV6-1 with TRBJ1-1, with TRBD1 identical over 7 bases. This CDR3 comprises 14 residues. CDR1 is MNHNS, CDR2 SASEGT, per germline. V shed 5 bases and J 1 base; nucleotides not matched to a gene: 4.

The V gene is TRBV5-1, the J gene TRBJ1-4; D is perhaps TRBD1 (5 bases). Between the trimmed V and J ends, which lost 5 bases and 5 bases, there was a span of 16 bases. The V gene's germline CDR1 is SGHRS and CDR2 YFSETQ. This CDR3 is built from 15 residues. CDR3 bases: TGCGCCAGCAGTCTGCAAGGGACGGCGAATGAAAAACTGTTTTTT. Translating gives CASSLQGTANEKLFF.

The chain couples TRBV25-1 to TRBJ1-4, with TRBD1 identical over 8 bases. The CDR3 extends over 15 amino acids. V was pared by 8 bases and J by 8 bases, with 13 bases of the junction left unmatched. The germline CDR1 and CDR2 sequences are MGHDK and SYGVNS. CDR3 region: CASSTTGTGTEKLFF. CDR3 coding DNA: TGTGCCAGCTCCACCACCGGGACAGGAACGGAAAAACTGTTTTTT.

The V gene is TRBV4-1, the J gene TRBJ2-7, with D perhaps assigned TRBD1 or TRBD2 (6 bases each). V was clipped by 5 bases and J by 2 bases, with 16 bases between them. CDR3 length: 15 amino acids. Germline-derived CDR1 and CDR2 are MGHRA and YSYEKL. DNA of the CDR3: TGCGCCAGCAGCGCGCGATCGGGGGCTCCCTACGAGCAGTACTTC. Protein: CASSARSGAPYEQYF.

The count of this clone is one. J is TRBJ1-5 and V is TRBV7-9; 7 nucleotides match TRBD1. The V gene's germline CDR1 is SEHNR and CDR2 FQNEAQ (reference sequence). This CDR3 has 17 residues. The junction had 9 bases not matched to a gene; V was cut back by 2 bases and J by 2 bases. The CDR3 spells CASSLTTGDWGNQPQHF. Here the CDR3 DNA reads TGTGCCAGCAGCTTAACAACAGGGGATTGGGGCAATCAGCCCCAGCATTTT.